These T cell receptor beta chains were read from a single sample in a study of T cell responses to AZD1222 COVID-19 vaccine. Clones were read by immunoSEQ multiplex PCR, and TCRdb kept only the in-frame ones, dropping some. The sample shows about 200,000 clones, approximately 93% of them seen only once. This specimen consisted of peripheral blood, obtained 28 days after the second AZD1222 dose. The source is an adult who received the AZD1222 COVID-19 vaccine. Both conserved end residues are part of each CDR3. The order of the fields is V gene, CDR3 length, J gene, D gene, clone size, CDR3 DNA, CDR3 protein. The D gene is left open where the match is weak. Clone size is given for some rows only: seen once, a few or many times, or a class if the clone is expanded.

v_gene: TRBV19
len: 15
j_gene: TRBJ1-1
d_gene: .
abundance: .
CDR3nt: TGTGCCAGTAGTATTTTAGGTCTAGGGGACTGGGAAGCTTTCTTT
CDR3aa: CASSILGLGDWEAFF

v_gene: TRBV4-1
len: 15
j_gene: TRBJ2-5
d_gene: TRBD1
abundance: .
CDR3nt: TGCGCCAGCAGCCAAGATCCCGGGACAGGGGGGACCCAGTACTTC
CDR3aa: CASSQDPGTGGTQYF

v_gene: TRBV4-3
len: 15
j_gene: TRBJ1-5
d_gene: .
abundance: .
CDR3nt: TGCGCCAGCAGCCAAAAACCAGAGACGGGTCAGCCCCAGCATTTT
CDR3aa: CASSQKPETGQPQHF

v_gene: TRBV19
len: 16
j_gene: TRBJ2-6
d_gene: .
abundance: .
CDR3nt: TGTGCCAGTAGTCGACAGGTGAGCTCTGGGGCCAACGTCCTGACTTTC
CDR3aa: CASSRQVSSGANVLTF

v_gene: TRBV6-5
len: 15
j_gene: TRBJ1-5
d_gene: TRBD1
abundance: once
CDR3nt: TGTGCCAGCAGCCGGACAGGGGATAGCAATCAGCCCCAGCATTTT
CDR3aa: CASSRTGDSNQPQHF

v_gene: TRBV2
len: 15
j_gene: TRBJ2-7
d_gene: TRBD2
abundance: .
CDR3nt: TGTGCCAGCAGTGAAGAGGGGACTAGGGTCTCCGAGCAGTACTTC
CDR3aa: CASSEEGTRVSEQYF

v_gene: TRBV12-3/TRBV12-4
len: 12
j_gene: TRBJ1-2
d_gene: .
abundance: .
CDR3nt: TGTGCCAGCAGACCCGGGGGGCTAGGCTACACCTTC
CDR3aa: CASRPGGLGYTF

v_gene: TRBV14
len: 15
j_gene: TRBJ1-1
d_gene: .
abundance: .
CDR3nt: TGTGCCAGCAGCCAGTTTGAGGGTTGGCAGGGCGAAGCTTTCTTT
CDR3aa: CASSQFEGWQGEAFF

v_gene: TRBV6-5
len: 14
j_gene: TRBJ1-3
d_gene: .
abundance: .
CDR3nt: TGTGCCAGCAGTTACCGGGGCGGAGAAAACACCATATATTTT
CDR3aa: CASSYRGGENTIYF

v_gene: TRBV6-5
len: 15
j_gene: TRBJ2-2
d_gene: TRBD2
abundance: .
CDR3nt: TGTGCCAGCAGCCGGGGGACTAGCCCTGCCGGGGAGCTGTTTTTT
CDR3aa: CASSRGTSPAGELFF

v_gene: TRBV7-9
len: 17
j_gene: TRBJ2-4
d_gene: TRBD1
abundance: .
CDR3nt: TGTGCCAGCAGCTCCGGACAGGTGACGTTAGCCAAAAACATTCAGTACTTC
CDR3aa: CASSSGQVTLAKNIQYF

v_gene: TRBV7-8
len: 16
j_gene: TRBJ2-2
d_gene: TRBD2
abundance: .
CDR3nt: TGTGCCAGCAGCTTAGGGACTAGCGGGAGGGCCGGGGAGCTGTTTTTT
CDR3aa: CASSLGTSGRAGELFF

v_gene: TRBV3-1/TRBV3-2
len: 11
j_gene: TRBJ1-3
d_gene: .
abundance: .
CDR3nt: TGTGCCAGCAGCTACAGGGACGGGATATATTTT
CDR3aa: CASSYRDGIYF

v_gene: TRBV2
len: 12
j_gene: TRBJ2-7
d_gene: .
abundance: .
CDR3nt: TGTGCCAGCAGGGGAGGAGCTTACGAGCAGTACTTC
CDR3aa: CASRGGAYEQYF

v_gene: TRBV19
len: 15
j_gene: TRBJ1-4
d_gene: .
abundance: .
CDR3nt: TGTGCCAGTAGTCATCCGGACGGAAATAATGAAAAACTGTTTTTT
CDR3aa: CASSHPDGNNEKLFF

v_gene: TRBV3-1/TRBV3-2
len: 12
j_gene: TRBJ2-7
d_gene: .
abundance: .
CDR3nt: TGTGCCAGCAGCCAAGCAGGTTACGAGCAGTACTTC
CDR3aa: CASSQAGYEQYF

v_gene: TRBV28
len: 15
j_gene: TRBJ1-3
d_gene: .
abundance: .
CDR3nt: TGTGCCAGCAGTTTAGGAGGGGGCTCTGGAAACACCATATATTTT
CDR3aa: CASSLGGGSGNTIYF

v_gene: TRBV11-3
len: 16
j_gene: TRBJ2-7
d_gene: TRBD2
abundance: .
CDR3nt: TGTGCCAGCAGCTTGGTGAGCGGGAGGGCCTGGTACGAGCAGTACTTC
CDR3aa: CASSLVSGRAWYEQYF

v_gene: TRBV2
len: 14
j_gene: TRBJ1-3
d_gene: .
abundance: .
CDR3nt: TGTGCCAGCAGTGGGGGATTCTCTGGAAACACCATATATTTT
CDR3aa: CASSGGFSGNTIYF

v_gene: TRBV4-2
len: 14
j_gene: TRBJ2-3
d_gene: TRBD1
abundance: once
CDR3nt: TGTGCCAGCAGCCCGACAGGGTGGGCAGATACGCAGTATTTT
CDR3aa: CASSPTGWADTQYF

v_gene: TRBV29-1
len: 12
j_gene: TRBJ1-4
d_gene: .
abundance: .
CDR3nt: TGCAGCGCCCGAGGGGCCGGGGAAAAACTGTTTTTT
CDR3aa: CSARGAGEKLFF

v_gene: TRBV7-8
len: 13
j_gene: TRBJ1-1
d_gene: .
abundance: .
CDR3nt: TGTGCCAGCAGCTTAGGGATGGGGAGGGCAGCTTTCTTT
CDR3aa: CASSLGMGRAAFF

v_gene: TRBV6-1
len: 15
j_gene: TRBJ1-5
d_gene: .
abundance: .
CDR3nt: TGTGCCAGCAGTGAGGCCAGATGGGGCAATCAGCCCCAGCATTTT
CDR3aa: CASSEARWGNQPQHF

v_gene: TRBV2
len: 15
j_gene: TRBJ1-2
d_gene: TRBD1
abundance: .
CDR3nt: TGTGCCAGCAGTGTCGGACAGGGAAGACAGTATGGCTACACCTTC
CDR3aa: CASSVGQGRQYGYTF

v_gene: TRBV5-4
len: 11
j_gene: TRBJ2-5
d_gene: TRBD1
abundance: .
CDR3nt: TGTGCCTCGGGGACAGAAGAGACCCAGTACTTC
CDR3aa: CASGTEETQYF

v_gene: TRBV5-1
len: 12
j_gene: TRBJ2-3
d_gene: TRBD1
abundance: .
CDR3nt: TGCGCCAGCGGGACAGGGTCAGATACGCAGTATTTT
CDR3aa: CASGTGSDTQYF

v_gene: TRBV5-1
len: 15
j_gene: TRBJ2-5
d_gene: .
abundance: .
CDR3nt: TGCGCCAGCAGCTCAACCGGACGGGGACAAGAGACCCAGTACTTC
CDR3aa: CASSSTGRGQETQYF

v_gene: TRBV5-4
len: 17
j_gene: TRBJ2-3
d_gene: .
abundance: .
CDR3nt: TGTGCCAGCAGTACAACCCTAGGCAGGGTCAGCACAGATACGCAGTATTTT
CDR3aa: CASSTTLGRVSTDTQYF

v_gene: TRBV7-2
len: 15
j_gene: TRBJ2-1
d_gene: TRBD1
abundance: .
CDR3nt: TGTGCCAGCGGACCGGGCAGGGGGATTTACAATGAGCAGTTCTTC
CDR3aa: CASGPGRGIYNEQFF

v_gene: TRBV27
len: 12
j_gene: TRBJ2-2
d_gene: .
abundance: .
CDR3nt: TGTGCCAGCAGCCTCAACACCGGGGAGCTGTTTTTT
CDR3aa: CASSLNTGELFF

v_gene: TRBV5-1
len: 16
j_gene: TRBJ1-6
d_gene: .
abundance: .
CDR3nt: TGCGCCAGCAGCTGGGGGGCTCAGGACGGTAATTCACCCCTCCACTTT
CDR3aa: CASSWGAQDGNSPLHF

v_gene: TRBV5-6
len: 16
j_gene: TRBJ2-7
d_gene: .
abundance: .
CDR3nt: TGTGCCAGCAGCTCTACACTCCGGGACACCCGACCGGAGCAGTACTTC
CDR3aa: CASSSTLRDTRPEQYF

v_gene: TRBV6-5
len: 16
j_gene: TRBJ2-7
d_gene: .
abundance: .
CDR3nt: TGTGCCAGCAGTTACTCCCGAGGTGCAGGGTCGGACGAGCAGTACTTC
CDR3aa: CASSYSRGAGSDEQYF

v_gene: TRBV28
len: 16
j_gene: TRBJ1-5
d_gene: .
abundance: .
CDR3nt: TGTGCCAGCAGTTTATCGCAGGGAGGTGGCAATCAGCCCCAGCATTTT
CDR3aa: CASSLSQGGGNQPQHF

v_gene: TRBV30
len: 14
j_gene: TRBJ2-5
d_gene: .
abundance: .
CDR3nt: TGTGCCTGGAGTGTTGAAAGGGAACAAGAGACCCAGTACTTC
CDR3aa: CAWSVEREQETQYF

v_gene: TRBV3-1/TRBV3-2
len: 14
j_gene: TRBJ2-7
d_gene: .
abundance: .
CDR3nt: TGTGCCAGCAGCCAACAGCGGGCACAGGACGAGCAGTACTTC
CDR3aa: CASSQQRAQDEQYF

v_gene: TRBV6-6
len: 14
j_gene: TRBJ2-5
d_gene: .
abundance: .
CDR3nt: TGTGCCAGCAGTTACACGGTCTGGAGAGAGACCCAGTACTTC
CDR3aa: CASSYTVWRETQYF

v_gene: TRBV27
len: 17
j_gene: TRBJ2-2
d_gene: TRBD2
abundance: .
CDR3nt: TGTGCCAGCAGTTTCCCGGGACTAGCGGGACACACCGGGGAGCTGTTTTTT
CDR3aa: CASSFPGLAGHTGELFF

v_gene: TRBV9
len: 13
j_gene: TRBJ2-1
d_gene: .
abundance: once
CDR3nt: TGTGCCAGCAGCGTATCCCCCGTCTACGAGCAGTTCTTC
CDR3aa: CASSVSPVYEQFF

v_gene: TRBV6-2/TRBV6-3
len: 13
j_gene: TRBJ2-5
d_gene: .
abundance: .
CDR3nt: TGTGCCAGCAGTTGGAGCCCTGGGGAGACCCAGTACTTC
CDR3aa: CASSWSPGETQYF

v_gene: TRBV6-5
len: 16
j_gene: TRBJ2-2
d_gene: TRBD1
abundance: .
CDR3nt: TGTGCCAGCAGTTTACCGGGACAGGGGGCGGTCGGGGAGCTGTTTTTT
CDR3aa: CASSLPGQGAVGELFF

v_gene: TRBV4-3
len: 14
j_gene: TRBJ2-7
d_gene: TRBD2
abundance: .
CDR3nt: TGCGCCAGCAGCCAAGGTCGGGGGGGCGACGAGCAGTACTTC
CDR3aa: CASSQGRGGDEQYF

v_gene: TRBV3-1/TRBV3-2
len: 14
j_gene: TRBJ1-6
d_gene: .
abundance: .
CDR3nt: TGTGCCAGCAGCCAAGATCCGGATCGCGGACCCCTCCACTTT
CDR3aa: CASSQDPDRGPLHF

v_gene: TRBV6-5
len: 15
j_gene: TRBJ2-3
d_gene: TRBD1
abundance: .
CDR3nt: TGTGCCAGCAGGCCTGGACAGGGGGGCTCAGATACGCAGTATTTT
CDR3aa: CASRPGQGGSDTQYF